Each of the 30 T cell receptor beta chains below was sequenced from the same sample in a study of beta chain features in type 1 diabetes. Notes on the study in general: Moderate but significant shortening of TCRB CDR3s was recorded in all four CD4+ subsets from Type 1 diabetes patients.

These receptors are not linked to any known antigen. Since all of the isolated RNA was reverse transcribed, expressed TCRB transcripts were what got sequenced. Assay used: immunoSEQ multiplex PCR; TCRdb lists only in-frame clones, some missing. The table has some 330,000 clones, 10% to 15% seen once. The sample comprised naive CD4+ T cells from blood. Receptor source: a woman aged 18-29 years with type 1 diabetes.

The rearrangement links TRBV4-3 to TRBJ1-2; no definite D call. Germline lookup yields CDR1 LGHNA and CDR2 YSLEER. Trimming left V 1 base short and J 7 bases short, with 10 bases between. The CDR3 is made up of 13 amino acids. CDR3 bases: TGCGCCAGCAGCCAAGCAGACTCGCGTGGCTACACCTTC. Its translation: CASSQADSRGYTF.

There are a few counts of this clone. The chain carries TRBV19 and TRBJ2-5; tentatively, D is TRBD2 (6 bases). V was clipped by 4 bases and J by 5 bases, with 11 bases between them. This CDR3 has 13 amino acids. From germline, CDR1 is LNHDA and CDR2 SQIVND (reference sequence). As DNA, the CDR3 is TGTGCCAGTAGTACTAGCGAGTGGGAGACCCAGTACTTC. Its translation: CASSTSEWETQYF.

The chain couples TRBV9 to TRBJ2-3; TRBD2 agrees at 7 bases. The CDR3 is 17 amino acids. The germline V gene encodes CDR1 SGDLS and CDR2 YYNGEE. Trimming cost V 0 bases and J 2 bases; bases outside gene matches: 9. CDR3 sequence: CASSVALTSASTDTQYF. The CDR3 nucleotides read TGTGCCAGCAGCGTAGCCCTAACTAGCGCCTCCACAGATACGCAGTATTTT. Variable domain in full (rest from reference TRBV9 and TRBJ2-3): DSGVTQTPKHLITATGQRVTLRCSPRSGDLSVYWYQQSLDQGLQFLIQYYNGEERAKGNILERFSAQQFPDLHSELNLSSLELGDSALYFCASSVALTSASTDTQYFGPGTRLTVL.

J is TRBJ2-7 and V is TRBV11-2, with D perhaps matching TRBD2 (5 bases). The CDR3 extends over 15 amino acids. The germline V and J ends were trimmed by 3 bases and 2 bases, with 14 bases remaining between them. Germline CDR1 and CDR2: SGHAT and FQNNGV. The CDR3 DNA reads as TGTGCCAGCAGCTTCGGGGTAGGGATTACCTACGAGCAGTACTTC. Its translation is CASSFGVGITYEQYF.

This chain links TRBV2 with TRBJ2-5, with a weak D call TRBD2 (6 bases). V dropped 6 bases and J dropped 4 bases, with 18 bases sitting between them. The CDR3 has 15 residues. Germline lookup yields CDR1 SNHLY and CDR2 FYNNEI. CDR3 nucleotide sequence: TGTGCCAGCAGGACGGCTATGCAGGGAGGAGAGACCCAGTACTTC. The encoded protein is CASRTAMQGGETQYF.

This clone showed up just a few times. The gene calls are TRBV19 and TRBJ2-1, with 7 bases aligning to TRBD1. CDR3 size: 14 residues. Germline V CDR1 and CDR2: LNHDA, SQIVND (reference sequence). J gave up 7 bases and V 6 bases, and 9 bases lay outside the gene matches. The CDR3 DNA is TGTGCCAGTAGGCGGCAGGGGGATAAGAATGAGCAGTTCTTC. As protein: CASRRQGDKNEQFF. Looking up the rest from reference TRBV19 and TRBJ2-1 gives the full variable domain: DGGITQSPKYLFRKEGQNVTLSCEQNLNHDAMYWYRQDPGQGLRLIYYSQIVNDFQKGDIAEGYSVSREKKESFPLTVTSAQKNPTAFYLCASRRQGDKNEQFFGPGTRLTVL.

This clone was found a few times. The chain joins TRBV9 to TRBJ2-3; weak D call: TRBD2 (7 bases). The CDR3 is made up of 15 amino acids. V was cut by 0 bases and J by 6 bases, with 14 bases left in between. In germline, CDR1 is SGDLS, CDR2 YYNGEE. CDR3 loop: CASSVAIGRGDTQYF. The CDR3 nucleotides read TGTGCCAGCAGCGTAGCGATAGGGAGGGGGGATACGCAGTATTTT.

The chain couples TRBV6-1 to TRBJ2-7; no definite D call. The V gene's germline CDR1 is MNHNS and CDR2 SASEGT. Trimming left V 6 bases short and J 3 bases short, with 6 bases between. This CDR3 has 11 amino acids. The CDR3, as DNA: TGTGCCAGCAGACTCAACTACGAGCAGTACTTC. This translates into CASRLNYEQYF.

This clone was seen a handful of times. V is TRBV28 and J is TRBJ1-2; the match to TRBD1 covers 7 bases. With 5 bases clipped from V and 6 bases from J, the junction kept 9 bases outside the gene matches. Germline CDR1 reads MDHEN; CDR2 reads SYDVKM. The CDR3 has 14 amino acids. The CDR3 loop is CASSGLVRGNGYTF. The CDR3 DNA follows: TGTGCCAGCAGTGGTTTGGTCAGGGGGAATGGCTACACCTTC.

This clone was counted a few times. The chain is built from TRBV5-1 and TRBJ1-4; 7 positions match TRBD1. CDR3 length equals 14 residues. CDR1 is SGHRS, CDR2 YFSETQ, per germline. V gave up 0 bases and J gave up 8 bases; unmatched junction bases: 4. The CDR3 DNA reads TGCGCCAGCAGCTTGGACAGGGGAGGCGAAAAACTGTTTTTT. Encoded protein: CASSLDRGGEKLFF. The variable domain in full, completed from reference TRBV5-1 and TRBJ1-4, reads KAGVTQTPRYLIKTRGQQVTLSCSPISGHRSVSWYQQTPGQGLQFLFEYFSETQRNKGNFPGRFSGRQFSNSRSEMNVSTLELGDSALYLCASSLDRGGEKLFFGSGTQLSVL.

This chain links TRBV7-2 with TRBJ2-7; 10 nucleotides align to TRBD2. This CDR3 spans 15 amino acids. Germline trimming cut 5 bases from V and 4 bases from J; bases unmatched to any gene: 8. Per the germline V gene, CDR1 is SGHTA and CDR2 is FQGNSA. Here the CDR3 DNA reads TGTGCCAGCAGCCCAAGTGGGACTAGCGTGTACGAGCAGTACTTC. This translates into CASSPSGTSVYEQYF.

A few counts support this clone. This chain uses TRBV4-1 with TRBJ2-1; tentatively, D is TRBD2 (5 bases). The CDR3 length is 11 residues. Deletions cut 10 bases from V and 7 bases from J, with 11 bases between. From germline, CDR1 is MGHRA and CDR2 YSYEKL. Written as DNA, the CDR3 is TGCGCCACCCATAGAGGGAATGAGCAGTTCTTC. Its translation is CATHRGNEQFF.

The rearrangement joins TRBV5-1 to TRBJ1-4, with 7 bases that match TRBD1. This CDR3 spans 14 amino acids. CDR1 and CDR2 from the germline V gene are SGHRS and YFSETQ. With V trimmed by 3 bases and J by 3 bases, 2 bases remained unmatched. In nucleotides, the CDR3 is TGCGCCAGCAGCTCCGGGACAGCTAATGAAAAACTGTTTTTT. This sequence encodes CASSSGTANEKLFF.

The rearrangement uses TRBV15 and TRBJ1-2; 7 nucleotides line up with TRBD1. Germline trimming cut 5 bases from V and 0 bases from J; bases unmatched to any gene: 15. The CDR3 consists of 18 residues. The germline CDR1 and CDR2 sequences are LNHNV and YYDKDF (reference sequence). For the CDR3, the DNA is TGTGCCACCAGCCAGAGTACAGGGGCCCTCGTCCCTAACTATGGCTACACCTTC. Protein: CATSQSTGALVPNYGYTF.

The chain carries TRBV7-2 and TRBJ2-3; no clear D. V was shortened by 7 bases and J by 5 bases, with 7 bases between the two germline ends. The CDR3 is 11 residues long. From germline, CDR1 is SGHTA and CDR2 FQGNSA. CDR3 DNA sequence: TGTGCCAGCACCCTCGGAGATACGCAGTATTTT. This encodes CASTLGDTQYF.

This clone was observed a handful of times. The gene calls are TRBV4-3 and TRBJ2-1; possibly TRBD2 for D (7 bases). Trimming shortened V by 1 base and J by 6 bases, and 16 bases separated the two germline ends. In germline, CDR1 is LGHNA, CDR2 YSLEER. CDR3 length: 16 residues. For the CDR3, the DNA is TGCGCCAGCAGCCAAGTTATCGGGGAGGGGGGCAATGAGCAGTTCTTC. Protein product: CASSQVIGEGGNEQFF.

CDR3 protein: CASSSPGTANTEAFF. The CDR3 region has the DNA TGTGCCAGCAGCTCCCCCGGGACAGCGAACACTGAAGCTTTCTTT. The genes are TRBV5-6 and TRBJ1-1; 7 bases line up with TRBD1. V lost 3 bases to trimming and J lost 1 base; unmatched junction nucleotides: 6. The CDR3 is 15 residues long. The germline CDR1 and CDR2 sequences are SGHDT and YYEEEE. The variable domain in full, with the rest retrieved from reference TRBV5-6 and TRBJ1-1, is DAGVTQSPTHLIKTRGQQVTLRCSPKSGHDTVSWYQQALGQGPQFIFQYYEEEERQRGNFPDRFSGHQFPNYSSELNVNALLLGDSALYLCASSSPGTANTEAFFGQGTRLTVV.

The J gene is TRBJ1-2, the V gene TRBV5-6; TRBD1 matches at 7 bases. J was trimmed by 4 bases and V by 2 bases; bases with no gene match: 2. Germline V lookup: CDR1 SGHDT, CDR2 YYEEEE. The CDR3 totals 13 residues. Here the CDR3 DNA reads TGTGCCAGCAGCTTCCAGGGGGGCTATGGCTACACCTTC. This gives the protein CASSFQGGYGYTF.

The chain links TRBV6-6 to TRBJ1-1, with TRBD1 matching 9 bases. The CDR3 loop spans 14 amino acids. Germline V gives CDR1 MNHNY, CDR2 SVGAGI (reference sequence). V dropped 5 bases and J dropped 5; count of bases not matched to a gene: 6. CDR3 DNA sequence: TGTGCCAGCAGTAATACAGGGGGCGGGACTGAAGCTTTCTTT. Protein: CASSNTGGGTEAFF.

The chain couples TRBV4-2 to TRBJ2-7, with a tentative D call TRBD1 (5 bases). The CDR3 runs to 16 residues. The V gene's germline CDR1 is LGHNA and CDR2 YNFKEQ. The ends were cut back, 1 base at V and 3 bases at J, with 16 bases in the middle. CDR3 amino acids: CASSQGERGVNYEQYF. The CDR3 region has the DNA TGTGCCAGCAGCCAAGGGGAAAGGGGTGTGAACTACGAGCAGTACTTC.

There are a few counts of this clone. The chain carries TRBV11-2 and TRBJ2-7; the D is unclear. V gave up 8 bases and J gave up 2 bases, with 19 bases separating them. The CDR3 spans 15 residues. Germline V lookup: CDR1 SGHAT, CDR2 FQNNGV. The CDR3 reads CASSPIAVSPYEQYF. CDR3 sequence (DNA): TGTGCCAGCTCGCCGATTGCCGTTAGCCCCTACGAGCAGTACTTC. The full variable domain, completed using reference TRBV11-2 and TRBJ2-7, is EAGVAQSPRYKIIEKRQSVAFWCNPISGHATLYWYQQILGQGPKLLIQFQNNGVVDDSQLPKDRFSAERLKGVDSTLKIQPAKLEDSAVYLCASSPIAVSPYEQYFGPGTRLTVT.

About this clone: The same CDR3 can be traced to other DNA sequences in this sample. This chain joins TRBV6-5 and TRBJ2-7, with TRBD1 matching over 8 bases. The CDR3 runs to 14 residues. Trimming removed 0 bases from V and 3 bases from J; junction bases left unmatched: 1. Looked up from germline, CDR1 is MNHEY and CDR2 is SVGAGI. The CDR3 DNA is TGTGCCAGCAGTTACTCCGGACAGGGCTACGAGCAGTACTTC. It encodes CASSYSGQGYEQYF.

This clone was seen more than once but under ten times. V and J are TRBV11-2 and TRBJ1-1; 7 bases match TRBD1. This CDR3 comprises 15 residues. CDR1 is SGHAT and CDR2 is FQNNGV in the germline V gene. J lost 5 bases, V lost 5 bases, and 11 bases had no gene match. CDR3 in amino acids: CASSKGQAPGTEAFF. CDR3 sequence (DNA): TGTGCCAGCAGCAAAGGACAGGCCCCAGGGACTGAAGCTTTCTTT.

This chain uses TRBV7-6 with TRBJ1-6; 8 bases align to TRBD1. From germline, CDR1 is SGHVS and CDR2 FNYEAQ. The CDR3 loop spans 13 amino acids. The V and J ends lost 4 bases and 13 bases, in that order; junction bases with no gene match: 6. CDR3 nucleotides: TGTGCCAGCAGCTCCGGACAGGGAAAGCCCCTCCACTTT. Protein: CASSSGQGKPLHF. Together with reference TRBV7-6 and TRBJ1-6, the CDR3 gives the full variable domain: GAGVSQSPRYKVTKRGQDVALRCDPISGHVSLYWYRQALGQGPEFLTYFNYEAQQDKSGLPNDRFSAERPEGSISTLTIQRTEQRDSAMYRCASSSGQGKPLHFGNGTRLTVT.

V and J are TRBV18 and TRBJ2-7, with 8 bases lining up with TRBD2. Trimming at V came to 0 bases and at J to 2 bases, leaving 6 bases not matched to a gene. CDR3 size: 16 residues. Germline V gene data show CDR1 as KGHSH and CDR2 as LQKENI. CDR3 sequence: CASSPPRGGVTYEQYF. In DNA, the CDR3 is TGTGCCAGCTCACCACCCCGGGGGGGAGTAACCTACGAGCAGTACTTC.

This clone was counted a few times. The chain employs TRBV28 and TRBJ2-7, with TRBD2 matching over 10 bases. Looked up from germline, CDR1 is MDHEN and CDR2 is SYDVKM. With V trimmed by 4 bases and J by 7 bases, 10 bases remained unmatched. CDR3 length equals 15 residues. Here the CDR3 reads CASSSQREGLEEQYF. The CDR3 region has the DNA TGTGCCAGCAGTTCTCAGCGGGAGGGCCTAGAAGAGCAGTACTTC.

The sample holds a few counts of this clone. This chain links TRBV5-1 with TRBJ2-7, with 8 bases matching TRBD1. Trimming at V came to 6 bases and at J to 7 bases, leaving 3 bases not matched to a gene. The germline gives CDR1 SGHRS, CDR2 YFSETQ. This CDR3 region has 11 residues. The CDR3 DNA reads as TGCGCCAGCAAGACAGGGGAAGAGCAGTACTTC. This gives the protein CASKTGEEQYF.

CDR3 nucleotide sequence: TGTGCCAGCAGCTTTCTCGGGGGTTTTGGGACCGGGGAGCTGTTTTTT. Its translation is CASSFLGGFGTGELFF. The chain links TRBV7-2 to TRBJ2-2, with D perhaps matching TRBD2 (6 bases). CDR1 is SGHTA and CDR2 is FQGNSA in the germline V gene. The CDR3 length is 16 residues. V lost 3 bases, J lost 5 bases, and 16 bases lay in between.

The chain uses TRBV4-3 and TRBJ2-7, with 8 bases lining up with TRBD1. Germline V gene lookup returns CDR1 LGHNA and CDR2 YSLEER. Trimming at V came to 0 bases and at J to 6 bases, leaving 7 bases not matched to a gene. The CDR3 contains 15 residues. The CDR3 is CASSQDDRGGSEQYF. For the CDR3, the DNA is TGCGCCAGCAGCCAAGATGACAGGGGAGGTAGCGAGCAGTACTTC.

CDR3 sequence: CASSKTGLYGYTF. DNA of the CDR3: TGTGCCAGCAGTAAGACAGGGCTCTATGGCTACACCTTC. This chain links TRBV25-1 with TRBJ1-2, with 7 nucleotides matching TRBD1. The CDR3 sequence is 13 residues long. CDR1 MGHDK and CDR2 SYGVNS come from the germline V gene. V lost 5 bases to trimming and J lost 4 bases; unmatched junction nucleotides: 4.